The 26 T cell receptor beta chains below were found in one sample sequenced in a study of PD-L1 blockade in urothelial cancer. The time point: peripheral blood 6 weeks after treatment start. Generated by immunoSEQ multiplex PCR, the TCRdb table keeps only in-frame clones and is missing some. This sample has tens of thousands of clones, with approximately 91% found just once. The source was PBMCs, collected around atezolizumab (anti-PD-L1) treatment. The source is a man aged 55 to 70 with urothelial cancer.

This clone was picked up a small number of times. V and J are TRBV28 and TRBJ2-7, with 12 positions matching TRBD2. The CDR3 runs to 16 residues. With 5 bases clipped from V and 4 bases from J, the junction kept 9 bases outside the gene matches. Germline CDR1 MDHEN, CDR2 SYDVKM. The CDR3 nucleotides read TGTGCCAGCAGTGACAAACATCTAGCGGGAGGGTACGAGCAGTACTTC. Amino acid sequence: CASSDKHLAGGYEQYF.

CDR3 coding DNA: TGTGCCAGCACCCTGGGGGCAGCGCAGTATTTT. Protein: CASTLGAAQYF. This chain connects TRBV11-2 to TRBJ2-3; maybe TRBD1 (6 bases). The CDR3 is 11 amino acids. V gave up 7 bases and J gave up 10 bases, with 12 bases separating them. Germline V lookup: CDR1 SGHAT, CDR2 FQNNGV.

The CDR3 is CASSGGVWSTEAFF. Here the CDR3 DNA reads TGTGCCAGCAGCGGAGGGGTCTGGAGTACTGAAGCTTTCTTT. The chain employs TRBV7-3 and TRBJ1-1; possibly TRBD1 for D (5 bases). CDR3 size: 14 residues. Trimming removed 5 bases from V and 5 bases from J, with 15 bases in between. Germline CDR1 is SGHTA and CDR2 is FQGTGA.

The V and J genes are TRBV11-3 and TRBJ2-2, with D perhaps TRBD2 (6 bases). There are 16 residues in the CDR3. V dropped 5 bases and J dropped 0 bases, with 13 bases sitting between them. In germline, CDR1 is SGHNT, CDR2 YENEEA. In DNA form, the CDR3 reads TGTGCCAGCAGCCCTGGGAGGTGGACGAACACCGGGGAGCTGTTTTTT. Its protein product is CASSPGRWTNTGELFF.

This clone was recorded once. V and J are TRBV6-6 and TRBJ2-7; D is ambiguous. Deletions cut 0 bases from V and 3 bases from J, with 6 bases between. The germline CDR1 and CDR2 sequences are MNHNY and SVGAGI (reference sequence). CDR3 length: 13 amino acids. The CDR3 DNA sequence: TGTGCCAGCAGTTACTCGGCAAACTACGAGCAGTACTTC. Translating gives CASSYSANYEQYF.

The chain combines TRBV4-2 with TRBJ2-2, with TRBD2 matching 12 bases. Germline loops: CDR1 LGHNA, CDR2 YNFKEQ. The CDR3 consists of 17 residues. Unmatched junction bases numbered 4, after V lost 3 bases and J lost 2 bases. This CDR3 reads CASSQGTSGLNTGELFF. In DNA, the CDR3 is TGTGCCAGCAGCCAGGGGACTAGCGGGCTAAACACCGGGGAGCTGTTTTTT.

The chain carries TRBV15 and TRBJ2-3, with D perhaps matching TRBD2 (5 bases). Germline assignment: CDR1 LNHNV and CDR2 YYDKDF (reference sequence). V shed 0 bases and J shed 1 base, with 8 bases lying between them. This CDR3 is 15 amino acids long. For the CDR3, the DNA is TGTGCCACCAGCAGAGATGGGAGCCGCACAGATACGCAGTATTTT. Translating it yields CATSRDGSRTDTQYF.

The rearrangement links TRBV5-1 to TRBJ2-1, with 9 nucleotides matching TRBD1. Germline CDR1 reads SGHRS; CDR2 reads YFSETQ. V lost 4 bases to trimming and J lost 5 bases; unmatched junction nucleotides: 16. This CDR3 is 18 amino acids long. The CDR3 DNA sequence: TGCGCCAGCAGCCGGGGGACAGGGAGTCTAGCGGAAGACAATGAGCAGTTCTTC. Its translation is CASSRGTGSLAEDNEQFF.

CDR3 bases: TGTGCCAGTAGTATTACAGGGGATCAGCCCCAGCATTTT. Encoded protein: CASSITGDQPQHF. The rearrangement uses TRBV19 and TRBJ1-5; the match to TRBD1 covers 7 bases. Germline V gene sequence: CDR1 LNHDA, CDR2 SQIVND (reference sequence). The CDR3 spans 13 residues. After removal of 3 bases from V and 5 bases from J, the junction contained 1 base not matched to a gene.

The chain uses TRBV5-1 and TRBJ1-1, with D hard to call. V dropped 4 bases and J dropped 0 bases, with 16 bases sitting between them. This CDR3 has 16 amino acids. Germline V gene lookup returns CDR1 SGHRS and CDR2 YFSETQ. CDR3 DNA sequence: TGCGCCAGCAGCGAAAACCCGGGGTATATGAACACTGAAGCTTTCTTT. Its translation is CASSENPGYMNTEAFF.

V usage is TRBV29-1 and J usage is TRBJ1-5; D gene ambiguous. In germline, CDR1 is SQVTM, CDR2 ANQGSEA. V dropped 4 bases and J dropped 6 bases, with 10 bases sitting between them. The CDR3 covers 12 residues. CDR3 protein: CSVGSESQPQHF. The CDR3 DNA is TGCAGCGTTGGGTCTGAGTCTCAGCCCCAGCATTTT.

J is TRBJ1-5 and V is TRBV4-1; D gene uncertain. Germline CDR1 and CDR2: MGHRA and YSYEKL. Trimming stripped 0 bases from V and 3 bases from J, with 9 bases between. The CDR3 contains 15 residues. This CDR3 reads CASSQERGLNQPQHF. Written as DNA, the CDR3 is TGCGCCAGCAGCCAAGAGCGGGGTCTCAATCAGCCCCAGCATTTT.

The V gene is TRBV6-1, the J gene TRBJ2-7; D possibly corresponds to TRBD1 (6 bases). CDR1 is MNHNS, CDR2 SASEGT, per germline. The V end lost 6 bases, the J end lost 0 bases, and 12 bases lay between the germline ends. The CDR3 is made up of 14 amino acids. The CDR3 protein is CASRITTGSYEQYF. CDR3 nucleotides: TGTGCCAGCAGGATCACGACAGGCTCCTACGAGCAGTACTTC.

The gene calls are TRBV9 and TRBJ2-1, with 16 bases that match TRBD2. The germline V gene has CDR1 SGDLS and CDR2 YYNGEE. There are 18 residues in the CDR3. The ends lost 6 bases at V and 0 bases at J; junction bases unmatched: 6. DNA of the CDR3: TGTGCCAGCACCCGGGGACTAGCGGGGGGGAGCTCCTACAATGAGCAGTTCTTC. It yields the protein CASTRGLAGGSSYNEQFF. Based on the CDR3 plus reference TRBV9 and TRBJ2-1, the full variable domain is DSGVTQTPKHLITATGQRVTLRCSPRSGDLSVYWYQQSLDQGLQFLIQYYNGEERAKGNILERFSAQQFPDLHSELNLSSLELGDSALYFCASTRGLAGGSSYNEQFFGPGTRLTVL.

The chain couples TRBV28 to TRBJ1-4; the match to TRBD1 covers 10 bases. J was trimmed by 6 bases and V by 5 bases; bases with no gene match: 6. The CDR3 totals 15 residues. Germline V gene sequence: CDR1 MDHEN, CDR2 SYDVKM. CDR3 sequence reads: CASSTRTGGDEKLFF. CDR3 nucleotides: TGTGCCAGCAGTACTCGGACAGGGGGGGATGAAAAACTGTTTTTT.

The rearrangement joins TRBV7-8 to TRBJ2-7; D not certain. Trimming removed 5 bases at V and 1 base at J, with 12 bases between. CDR1 is SGHVS and CDR2 is FQNEAQ in the germline V gene. The CDR3 totals 14 residues. The CDR3 is CASSLSLISYEQYF. The CDR3 DNA reads TGTGCCAGCAGCCTATCCCTTATATCCTACGAGCAGTACTTC.

The genes are TRBV7-3 and TRBJ2-6; 7 bases align to TRBD1. With 4 bases clipped from V and 0 bases from J, the junction kept 9 bases outside the gene matches. The germline V gene encodes CDR1 SGHTA and CDR2 FQGTGA. This CDR3 region has 18 residues. The CDR3 DNA sequence: TGTGCCAGCAGCTCACAGAGGACAGGTTCCTCTGGGGCCAACGTCCTGACTTTC. Protein product: CASSSQRTGSSGANVLTF.

CDR3 DNA sequence: TGTGCCACCAGCAGAGAGCCGCCGGGACTAGCGGGATCAGATACGCAGTATTTT. Residues: CATSREPPGLAGSDTQYF. This chain uses TRBV15 with TRBJ2-3; TRBD2 matches 13 bases. In germline, CDR1 is LNHNV, CDR2 YYDKDF (reference sequence). The CDR3 is made up of 18 amino acids. Trimming took 0 bases from V and 4 from J; bases not matched to a gene: 7.

The CDR3 reads CASSRDRANYGYTF. The CDR3 region has the DNA TGTGCCAGTAGTCGGGACAGGGCTAACTATGGCTACACCTTC. This chain links TRBV19 with TRBJ1-2, with 9 positions matching TRBD1. After removal of 5 bases from V and 0 bases from J, the junction contained 1 base not matched to a gene. Per germline, CDR1 LNHDA and CDR2 SQIVND (reference sequence). The CDR3 is 14 amino acids.

A word on this clone: A read error may produce the germline difference seen at one junction end. The sample carries other DNA sequences with the same CDR3. V is TRBV28 and J is TRBJ1-2; 7 bases are a match to TRBD1. The CDR3 consists of 15 residues. CDR1 and CDR2 (germline): MDHEN, SYDVKM. CDR3 sequence reads: CASQSGTASNYGYTF. The CDR3 bases are TGTGCCAGTCAATCCGGGACAGCGTCTAACTATGGCTACACTTTC.

As DNA, the CDR3 is TGTGCCAGCAGCTTAGTAACCGGGACAGGGTTCTACGAGCAGTACTTC. It translates to CASSLVTGTGFYEQYF. The chain links TRBV7-8 to TRBJ2-7; 9 nucleotides line up with TRBD1. J was trimmed by 3 bases and V by 1 base; bases with no gene match: 7. Germline V lookup: CDR1 SGHVS, CDR2 FQNEAQ. The CDR3 extends over 16 amino acids.

This chain connects TRBV19 to TRBJ1-2, with a tentative D call TRBD1 (5 bases). This CDR3 contains 13 residues. V was pared by 5 bases and J by 4 bases, with 11 bases between. CDR1 is LNHDA, CDR2 SQIVND, per germline (reference sequence). The CDR3 loop reads CASSAGLSYGYTF. CDR3 sequence (DNA): TGTGCCAGTAGTGCGGGACTGAGCTATGGCTACACCTTC.

The rearrangement uses TRBV30 and TRBJ1-1; possibly TRBD1 for D (5 bases). Per the germline V gene, CDR1 is GTSNPN and CDR2 is SVGIG (reference sequence). The CDR3 contains 11 residues. The V gene lost 8 bases and the J gene lost 3 bases, with 10 bases spanning the gap. In nucleotides, the CDR3 is TGTGCCACCGACAGCCACACTGAAGCTTTCTTT. Translating it yields CATDSHTEAFF.

V is TRBV4-1 and J is TRBJ2-2, with TRBD2 as a possible D gene (6 bases). The germline V gene has CDR1 MGHRA and CDR2 YSYEKL. The CDR3 runs 17 residues. Between the trimmed V and J ends, which lost 1 base and 5 bases, there was a span of 17 bases. DNA for the CDR3: TGCGCCAGCAGCCAAGGTTCGGCCCGGGAGTTGACCGGGGAGCTGTTTTTT. The encoded protein is CASSQGSARELTGELFF.

The rearrangement uses TRBV5-6 and TRBJ2-7; the D gene is possibly TRBD2 (5 bases). Germline CDR1 reads SGHDT; CDR2 reads YYEEEE. This CDR3 contains 13 residues. V lost 3 bases to trimming and J lost 7 bases, with 14 bases between them. CDR3 amino acids: CASSWTHLKEQYF. CDR3 in DNA: TGTGCCAGCAGCTGGACTCATTTAAAAGAGCAGTACTTC.

V gene TRBV6-5 combines with J gene TRBJ2-7, with TRBD2 matching over 10 bases. The V and J ends lost 6 bases and 3 bases, in that order; junction bases with no gene match: 8. In germline, CDR1 is MNHEY, CDR2 SVGAGI. This CDR3 has 15 residues. CDR3 region: CASRSQRGGVYEQYF. Written as DNA, the CDR3 is TGTGCCAGCAGGTCCCAGCGGGGGGGGGTCTACGAGCAGTACTTC.